The source of this T cell receptor (beta chain) is a study of OX40 agonist ivuxolimab in advanced cancers. Whole-study findings and limits: Researchers did not establish what antigens the expanded peripheral T cells target. The study found that CD8+ T cells averaged more expanded clones than CD4+.

This clone is categorized as medium-sized. Its matching antigen is unknown. V dropped 2 bases and J dropped 8 bases, with 9 bases sitting between them. The length of the CDR3 is 12 residues. Germline assignment: CDR1 MNHEY and CDR2 SMNVEV (reference sequence). Only in-frame clones appear in the TCRdb table, and some are missing; sequencing was by immunoSEQ multiplex PCR. The repertoire holds roughly 23,000 clones, with 86% as singletons. The source was CD4+ or CD8+ T cells sorted from blood, collected in a trial of the OX40 agonist ivuxolimab. The clonotype originates from an adult with an advanced solid tumor such as melanoma, head and neck, liver or kidney cancer. This chain links TRBV27 with TRBJ1-1; D unclear. CDR3 protein: CASSLGGREAFF. The CDR3 bases are TGTGCCAGCAGTTTAGGAGGCAGGGAAGCTTTCTTT.